Listed below are T cell receptor beta chains from one sample, sequenced in a study of blood T cell repertoires in COVID-19. Measured with immunoSEQ multiplex PCR; TCRdb has only the in-frame clones, and not every one. Here the sample spans 300,000 to 350,000 clones, over 75% being singletons. The source material was peripheral blood. The receptors come from a woman in her thirties with COVID-19, enrolled during active disease. CDR3s include the opening cysteine and the closing phenylalanine or tryptophan. A D gene is named only where the DNA matches it firmly. Rows give clone size only sometimes, using once, few, many, or a class for an expanded clone.

cdr3_nt: TGTGCCAGCAGTGGATCTCGGGCTAGCGGGGCCCACACAGATACGCAGTATTTT
cdr3_aa: CASSGSRASGAHTDTQYF
j_call: TRBJ2-3
v_call: TRBV25-1
d_call: TRBD2
clone_size: .

cdr3_nt: TGTGCCAGCAGTAGGGGCACTAATGAAAAACTGTTTTTT
cdr3_aa: CASSRGTNEKLFF
j_call: TRBJ1-4
v_call: TRBV4-2
d_call: .
clone_size: .

cdr3_nt: TGTGCCAGCAGTTCACGTCGCGGGGGCGGGGTAGGGTCCCAGTACTTC
cdr3_aa: CASSSRRGGGVGSQYF
j_call: TRBJ2-5
v_call: TRBV28
d_call: .
clone_size: .

cdr3_nt: TGTGCCAGCAGTATAACTCACAGGGCTGAAGCTTTCTTT
cdr3_aa: CASSITHRAEAFF
j_call: TRBJ1-1
v_call: TRBV28
d_call: .
clone_size: .

cdr3_nt: TGCGCCAGCCGACAGGGGCGAACGAACACCGGGGAGCTGTTTTTT
cdr3_aa: CASRQGRTNTGELFF
j_call: TRBJ2-2
v_call: TRBV10-2
d_call: TRBD1
clone_size: .

cdr3_nt: TGTGCCAGCAGCTCCGGGACTAGGGCTTTCTTT
cdr3_aa: CASSSGTRAFF
j_call: TRBJ1-1
v_call: TRBV28
d_call: .
clone_size: .

cdr3_nt: TGCGCCAGCAGCTTGGGCGAGAAAGGCCGTGGGACAGAAGACTCTGGGGCCAACGTCCTGACTTTC
cdr3_aa: CASSLGEKGRGTEDSGANVLTF
j_call: TRBJ2-6
v_call: TRBV5-1
d_call: TRBD1
clone_size: .

cdr3_nt: TGTGCCAGCAGTTGGCGGGGGTCAAGCACAGATACGCAGTATTTT
cdr3_aa: CASSWRGSSTDTQYF
j_call: TRBJ2-3
v_call: TRBV7-3
d_call: TRBD2
clone_size: once

cdr3_nt: TGCGCCAGCAGCTTGGCGGGCGGGAGAGTGAGCTCCTACGAGCAGTACTTC
cdr3_aa: CASSLAGGRVSSYEQYF
j_call: TRBJ2-7
v_call: TRBV5-1
d_call: TRBD2
clone_size: .

cdr3_nt: TGTGCCAGCAGCGGGCTCGGGACAGGGACGGCTGAAGCTTTCTTT
cdr3_aa: CASSGLGTGTAEAFF
j_call: TRBJ1-1
v_call: TRBV25-1
d_call: TRBD1
clone_size: .

cdr3_nt: TGTGCCTGGAAGCCATCGCGACGACCCGGGGATGAGCAGTTCTTC
cdr3_aa: CAWKPSRRPGDEQFF
j_call: TRBJ2-1
v_call: TRBV30
d_call: .
clone_size: .

cdr3_nt: TGTGCCAGCAGCCCGGGACTAGCCCGCAATGAGCAGTTCTTC
cdr3_aa: CASSPGLARNEQFF
j_call: TRBJ2-1
v_call: TRBV11-2
d_call: TRBD2
clone_size: .

cdr3_nt: TGTGCCAGCAGCCCAGTGACAGGGATGAACACTGAAGCTTTCTTT
cdr3_aa: CASSPVTGMNTEAFF
j_call: TRBJ1-1
v_call: TRBV14
d_call: TRBD1
clone_size: .

cdr3_nt: TGCAGTGCTAGTGGAGGAACGAGCAATCAGCCCCAGCATTTT
cdr3_aa: CSASGGTSNQPQHF
j_call: TRBJ1-5
v_call: TRBV20-1
d_call: .
clone_size: .

cdr3_nt: TGTGCCAGCAGGGAACAGGGGTATCAGCCCCAGCATTTT
cdr3_aa: CASREQGYQPQHF
j_call: TRBJ1-5
v_call: TRBV2
d_call: TRBD1
clone_size: few

cdr3_nt: TGTGCCAGCACTTGGGGGCGCGTGTACGAGCAGTACTTC
cdr3_aa: CASTWGRVYEQYF
j_call: TRBJ2-7
v_call: TRBV12-3/TRBV12-4
d_call: .
clone_size: .

cdr3_nt: TGCGCCAGCAGCCAATTAGGGGCCTATGAAGCTTTCTTT
cdr3_aa: CASSQLGAYEAFF
j_call: TRBJ1-1
v_call: TRBV4-1
d_call: .
clone_size: .

cdr3_nt: TGTGCCACCAGTGATACGGACAGCGGGATCACCGGGGAGCTGTTTTTT
cdr3_aa: CATSDTDSGITGELFF
j_call: TRBJ2-2
v_call: TRBV24-1
d_call: .
clone_size: .

cdr3_nt: TGTGCCAGCAGCCAACGGACACTATTGAGCTCCTACAATGAGCAGTTCTTC
cdr3_aa: CASSQRTLLSSYNEQFF
j_call: TRBJ2-1
v_call: TRBV5-5
d_call: .
clone_size: .

cdr3_nt: TGTGCCAGTAGTATAGCAGGGACAGGGACTGAAGCTTTCTTT
cdr3_aa: CASSIAGTGTEAFF
j_call: TRBJ1-1
v_call: TRBV19
d_call: TRBD1
clone_size: once

cdr3_nt: TGTGCCAGTAGTAGGACAGGGGCTAGTGAGCAGTACTTC
cdr3_aa: CASSRTGASEQYF
j_call: TRBJ2-7
v_call: TRBV19
d_call: TRBD1
clone_size: .

cdr3_nt: TGCGCCAGCAGCTTCCCCCCGGGCGGACTCACAGATACGCAGTATTTT
cdr3_aa: CASSFPPGGLTDTQYF
j_call: TRBJ2-3
v_call: TRBV5-1
d_call: .
clone_size: few

cdr3_nt: TGTGCCTGGAGTGTAACGTCAGGGTGGGACACCATATATTTT
cdr3_aa: CAWSVTSGWDTIYF
j_call: TRBJ1-3
v_call: TRBV30
d_call: .
clone_size: .

cdr3_nt: TGCAGTGTGTCCATCCAAGAGACCCAGTACTTC
cdr3_aa: CSVSIQETQYF
j_call: TRBJ2-5
v_call: TRBV20-1
d_call: .
clone_size: .

cdr3_nt: TGTGCCAGTAGTGCTAGTAGTACAGATACGCAGTATTTT
cdr3_aa: CASSASSTDTQYF
j_call: TRBJ2-3
v_call: TRBV19
d_call: .
clone_size: .

cdr3_nt: TGTGCCAGCAGTTATGGACTAGCGGGCTACGAGCAGTACTTC
cdr3_aa: CASSYGLAGYEQYF
j_call: TRBJ2-7
v_call: TRBV28
d_call: TRBD2
clone_size: .

cdr3_nt: TGTGCCATCAGTGAGTCCGGGACTAGTACAGAGACCCAGTACTTC
cdr3_aa: CAISESGTSTETQYF
j_call: TRBJ2-5
v_call: TRBV10-3
d_call: TRBD2
clone_size: .